The 13 T cell receptor beta chains below come from one sample, sequenced in a study of CD8 T cells in Susac syndrome. When the RNA was reverse transcribed, random hexamers were used with an input of roughly 0.5 to 1 ug. MiXCR, run by TCRdb on the immunoSEQ multiplex PCR reads, gives a single entry per CDR3 protein. The table records about 190,000 distinct CDR3 sequences, roughly 94% of them present only once. The sequenced material came from CD4+ T cells from PBMCs. Receptors originate from a human donor in good health.

The rearrangement uses TRBV4-2 and TRBJ2-2, with 7 bases identical to TRBD2. The CDR3 sequence is 17 residues long. V gave up 3 bases and J gave up 4 bases; unmatched junction bases: 11. Germline loops: CDR1 LGHNA, CDR2 YNFKEQ. The CDR3 nucleotides are TGTGCCAGCAGCCACCTCAGTGCCGGGGAGGGCACCGGGGAGCTGTTTTTT. This encodes CASSHLSAGEGTGELFF.

This chain uses TRBV29-1 with TRBJ1-2; D unresolved. Trimming cost V 7 bases and J 5 bases, with 14 bases left between them. The CDR3 spans 12 residues. CDR1 SQVTM and CDR2 ANQGSEA come from the germline V gene. CDR3 DNA sequence: TGCAGCGCCGAGGGAGTGGGGTATGGCTACACCTTC. It is translated as CSAEGVGYGYTF.

The V call is TRBV20-1, the J call TRBJ2-1; a possible D gene is TRBD2 (5 bases). The CDR3 is 13 residues long. Trimming stripped 6 bases from V and 7 bases from J, with 16 bases between. Germline loops: CDR1 DFQATT, CDR2 SNEGSKA (reference sequence). The CDR3 region is CSAQIAGLNEQFF. The CDR3 coding sequence is TGCAGTGCCCAGATCGCGGGCTTAAATGAGCAGTTCTTC.

The CDR3 here is CASSQDGRGGYTF. The CDR3 DNA follows: TGTGCCAGCAGCCAAGATGGCAGGGGCGGCTACACCTTC. The chain couples TRBV3-1 to TRBJ1-2; D is possibly TRBD1 (6 bases). The CDR3 is made up of 13 amino acids. V was trimmed by 0 bases and J by 8 bases, leaving 10 bases between them. Germline V gene data show CDR1 as LGHDT and CDR2 as YNNKEL (reference sequence).

V is TRBV19 and J is TRBJ1-2; maybe TRBD1 (5 bases). CDR1 LNHDA and CDR2 SQIVND come from the germline V gene (reference sequence). CDR3 length equals 15 residues. The V end was cut by 7 bases, the J end by 8 bases, with 23 bases between. The CDR3 loop reads CASTYYGGGSPGYTF. CDR3 DNA sequence: TGTGCCAGTACTTATTACGGTGGGGGTTCTCCGGGCTACACCTTC.

The chain employs TRBV3-1 and TRBJ1-2; D is perhaps TRBD1 (5 bases). V lost 3 bases and J 4 bases, leaving 18 bases between the germline ends. Germline loops: CDR1 LGHDT, CDR2 YNNKEL (reference sequence). The CDR3 length is 16 residues. The CDR3 coding sequence is TGTGCCAGCAGCCAGAGGTCGATGGGGCTTGGCTATGGCTACACCTTC. Translation gives CASSQRSMGLGYGYTF.

The chain is built from TRBV2 and TRBJ1-1; D not resolved. Germline V gives CDR1 SNHLY, CDR2 FYNNEI. The ends were cut back, 5 bases at V and 2 bases at J, with 12 bases in the middle. CDR3 length: 14 amino acids. CDR3 sequence (DNA): TGTGCCAGCAGTCAAATTACAGCTAACACTGAAGCTTTCTTT. This codes for CASSQITANTEAFF. Drawing the rest from reference TRBV2 and TRBJ1-1, the complete variable domain is EPEVTQTPSHQVTQMGQEVILRCVPISNHLYFYWYRQILGQKVEFLVSFYNNEISEKSEIFDDQFSVERPDGSNFTLKIRSTKLEDSAMYFCASSQITANTEAFFGQGTRLTVV.

The CDR3, as DNA: TGTGCCAGCAGTGAGCCTGCAGGCCATGAGCAGTACTTC. This gives the protein CASSEPAGHEQYF. This chain uses TRBV25-1 with TRBJ2-7; no reliable D call. The CDR3 contains 13 residues. Germline CDR1 is MGHDK and CDR2 is SYGVNS. V was clipped by 3 bases and J by 7 bases, with 13 bases between them.

The chain uses TRBV30 and TRBJ2-1, with TRBD2 identical over 11 bases. The ends lost 3 bases at V and 0 bases at J; junction bases unmatched: 10. The CDR3 runs 18 residues. The germline V gene encodes CDR1 GTSNPN and CDR2 SVGIG (reference sequence). The chain's CDR3 is CAWSGTSGKTSSYNEQFF. The CDR3 DNA is TGTGCCTGGAGCGGGACTAGCGGCAAGACGAGCTCCTACAATGAGCAGTTCTTC.

This clonotype has only one observation. V usage is TRBV20-1 and J usage is TRBJ2-7, with D possibly TRBD2 on 5 matching bases. The V end was cut by 3 bases, the J end by 0 bases, with 12 bases between. The CDR3 spans 14 residues. CDR1 and CDR2 (germline): DFQATT, SNEGSKA (reference sequence). DNA for the CDR3: TGCAGTGCTAGGTCTCAGCGGAGCTCCTACGAGCAGTACTTC. This codes for CSARSQRSSYEQYF.

The chain joins TRBV20-1 to TRBJ1-2; D is possibly TRBD1 (6 bases). The germline V gene encodes CDR1 DFQATT and CDR2 SNEGSKA (reference sequence). The CDR3 length is 14 residues. The V and J ends lost 6 bases and 2 bases respectively, with 16 bases between them. The CDR3 coding sequence is TGCAGTGCACCGGGACACTCGATGAACTATGGCTACACCTTC. This gives the protein CSAPGHSMNYGYTF.

The chain joins TRBV20-1 to TRBJ2-2, with D possibly called TRBD1 or TRBD2 (5 bases each). V dropped 8 bases and J dropped 3 bases, with 19 bases sitting between them. The CDR3 has 15 residues. Germline V gene data show CDR1 as DFQATT and CDR2 as SNEGSKA (reference sequence). CDR3 sequence: CSTSTRGPDTGELFF. The CDR3 region has the DNA TGCAGTACTTCCACTCGGGGACCCGACACCGGGGAGCTGTTTTTT.

This chain joins TRBV29-1 and TRBJ2-3, with TRBD2 matching 7 bases. The CDR3 length is 13 residues. CDR1 is SQVTM and CDR2 is ANQGSEA in the germline V gene. Trimming took 6 bases from V and 4 from J; bases not matched to a gene: 7. DNA for the CDR3: TGCAGCGTATCCCGGGGGGTGCCAGATACGCAGTATTTT. This gives the protein CSVSRGVPDTQYF.